Listed below are T cell receptor beta chains from one sample, sequenced in a study of T cell responses to AZD1222 COVID-19 vaccine. Measured with immunoSEQ multiplex PCR; TCRdb has only the in-frame clones, and not every one. Seen here are 100,000 to 150,000 clones, more than 65% observed once, and the top ten hold around a quarter. This specimen was peripheral blood, taken 28 days after the second AZD1222 dose. Receptors originate from an adult who received the AZD1222 COVID-19 vaccine. The CDR3 runs from the conserved cysteine through the conserved F or W. Fields, in order: V gene, clone size, D gene, J gene, CDR3 protein, CDR3 DNA. A D gene is named only where the DNA matches it firmly. The size entry is marked missing in some rows and otherwise reads once, few, many or a size class.

V: TRBV5-6; size: .; D: .; J: TRBJ1-6; CDR3: CASSSPEGPYNSPLHF; DNA: TGTGCCAGCAGCTCGCCGGAGGGACCCTATAATTCACCCCTCCACTTT
V: TRBV6-2/TRBV6-3; size: .; D: .; J: TRBJ1-2; CDR3: CASSSGQDYGYTF; DNA: TGTGCCAGCAGCTCGGGACAAGACTATGGCTACACCTTC
V: TRBV28; size: .; D: .; J: TRBJ1-5; CDR3: CASSIRDPEGNQPQHF; DNA: TGTGCCAGCAGTATAAGGGATCCAGAGGGCAATCAGCCCCAGCATTTT
V: TRBV11-3; size: once; D: TRBD2; J: TRBJ2-1; CDR3: CASSLGGGRGNEQFF; DNA: TGTGCCAGCAGCTTAGGGGGCGGGAGAGGGAATGAGCAGTTCTTC
V: TRBV7-2; size: .; D: .; J: TRBJ1-1; CDR3: CASSLRAPNTEAFF; DNA: TGTGCCAGCAGCTTAAGGGCCCCGAACACTGAAGCTTTCTTT
V: TRBV11-3; size: .; D: .; J: TRBJ2-3; CDR3: CASSLDSRADTQYF; DNA: TGTGCCAGCAGCTTAGACTCCAGGGCAGATACGCAGTATTTT
V: TRBV7-2; size: .; D: .; J: TRBJ1-3; CDR3: CASSLSTTIYF; DNA: TGTGCCAGCAGCCTCTCAACGACCATATATTTT
V: TRBV3-1/TRBV3-2; size: .; D: .; J: TRBJ2-5; CDR3: CASSQLGGGLQETQYF; DNA: TGTGCCAGCAGCCAATTGGGGGGCGGCCTCCAAGAGACCCAGTACTTC
V: TRBV3-1/TRBV3-2; size: .; D: .; J: TRBJ1-1; CDR3: CASSPVGGTEAFF; DNA: TGTGCCAGCAGCCCAGTAGGGGGGACTGAAGCTTTCTTT
V: TRBV2; size: .; D: .; J: TRBJ2-7; CDR3: CASSGSTSYEQYF; DNA: TGTGCCAGCAGTGGCTCGACAAGCTACGAGCAGTACTTC
V: TRBV7-9; size: .; D: .; J: TRBJ1-1; CDR3: CASSLGVGRNTEAFF; DNA: TGTGCCAGCAGCTTAGGTGTAGGGAGAAACACTGAAGCTTTCTTT
V: TRBV19; size: .; D: .; J: TRBJ1-2; CDR3: CASSIGLGGYTF; DNA: TGTGCCAGTAGTATCGGGTTGGGGGGCTACACCTTC
V: TRBV2; size: .; D: .; J: TRBJ2-4; CDR3: CASSRSGNIQYF; DNA: TGTGCCAGCAGTCGAAGTGGTAACATTCAGTACTTC